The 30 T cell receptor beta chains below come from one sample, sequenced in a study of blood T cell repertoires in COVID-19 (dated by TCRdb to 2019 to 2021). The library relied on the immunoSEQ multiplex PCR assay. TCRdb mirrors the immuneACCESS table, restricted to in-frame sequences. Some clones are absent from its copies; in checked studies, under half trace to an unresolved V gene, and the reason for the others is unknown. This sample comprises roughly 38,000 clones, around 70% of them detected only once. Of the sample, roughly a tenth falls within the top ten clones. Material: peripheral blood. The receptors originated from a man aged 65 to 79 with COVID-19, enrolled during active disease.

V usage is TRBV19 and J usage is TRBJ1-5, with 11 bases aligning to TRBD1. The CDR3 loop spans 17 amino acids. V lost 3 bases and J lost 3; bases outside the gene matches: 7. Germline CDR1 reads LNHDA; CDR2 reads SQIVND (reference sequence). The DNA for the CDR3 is TGTGCCAGTAGTATTTTGGGACAGGGGGGCCTCAATCAGCCCCAGCATTTT. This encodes CASSILGQGGLNQPQHF.

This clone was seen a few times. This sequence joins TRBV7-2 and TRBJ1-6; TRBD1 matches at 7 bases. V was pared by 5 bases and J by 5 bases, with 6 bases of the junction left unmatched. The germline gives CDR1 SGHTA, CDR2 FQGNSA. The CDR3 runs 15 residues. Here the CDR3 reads CASSPRQGNNSPLHF. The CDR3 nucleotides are TGTGCCAGCAGCCCCCGACAGGGTAATAATTCACCCCTCCACTTT.

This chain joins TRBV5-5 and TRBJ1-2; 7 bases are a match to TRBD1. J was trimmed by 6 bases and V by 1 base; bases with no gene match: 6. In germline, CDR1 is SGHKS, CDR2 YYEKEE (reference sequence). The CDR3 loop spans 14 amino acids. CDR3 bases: TGTGCCAGCAGCTTGATAACAGGGGTGAATGGCTACACCTTC. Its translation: CASSLITGVNGYTF.

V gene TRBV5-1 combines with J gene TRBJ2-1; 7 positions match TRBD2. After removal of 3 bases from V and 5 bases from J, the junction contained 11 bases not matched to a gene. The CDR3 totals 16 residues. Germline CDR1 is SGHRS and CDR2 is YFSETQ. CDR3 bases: TGCGCCAGCAGCTCCGCAGCGGGGACCCTTGACAATGAGCAGTTCTTC. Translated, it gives CASSSAAGTLDNEQFF. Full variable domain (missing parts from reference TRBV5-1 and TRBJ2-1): KAGVTQTPRYLIKTRGQQVTLSCSPISGHRSVSWYQQTPGQGLQFLFEYFSETQRNKGNFPGRFSGRQFSNSRSEMNVSTLELGDSALYLCASSSAAGTLDNEQFFGPGTRLTVL.

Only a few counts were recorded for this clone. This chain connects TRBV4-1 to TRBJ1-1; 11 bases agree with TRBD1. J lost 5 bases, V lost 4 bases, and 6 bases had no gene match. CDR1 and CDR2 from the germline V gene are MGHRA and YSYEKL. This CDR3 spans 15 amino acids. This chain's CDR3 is CASSPGQGARTEAFF. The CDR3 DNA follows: TGCGCCAGCAGCCCAGGACAGGGGGCCCGGACTGAAGCTTTCTTT.

The CDR3 loop is CASSLDLGGIYGYTF. The DNA for the CDR3 is TGCGCCAGCAGCTTGGATCTCGGGGGAATCTATGGCTACACCTTC. The chain uses TRBV5-1 and TRBJ1-2; a weak D match, TRBD1 (5 bases). Germline V gives CDR1 SGHRS, CDR2 YFSETQ. Trimming stripped 0 bases from V and 4 bases from J, with 13 bases between. The CDR3 sequence is 15 residues long.

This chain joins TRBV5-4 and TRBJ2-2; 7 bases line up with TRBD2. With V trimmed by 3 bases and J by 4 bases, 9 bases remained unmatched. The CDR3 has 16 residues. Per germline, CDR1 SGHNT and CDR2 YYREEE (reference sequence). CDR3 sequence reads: CASSSGGHLVTGELFF. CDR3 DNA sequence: TGTGCCAGCAGCTCGGGGGGTCACCTGGTCACCGGGGAGCTGTTTTTT.

CDR3 in amino acids: CASSLGDRAVSGGELFF. CDR3 nucleotide sequence: TGTGCCAGCAGTTTAGGGGACAGGGCAGTCTCGGGCGGGGAGCTGTTTTTT. The V and J genes are TRBV28 and TRBJ2-2; 9 bases align to TRBD1. Per germline, CDR1 MDHEN and CDR2 SYDVKM. The CDR3 extends over 17 amino acids. With V trimmed by 2 bases and J by 7 bases, 11 bases remained unmatched.

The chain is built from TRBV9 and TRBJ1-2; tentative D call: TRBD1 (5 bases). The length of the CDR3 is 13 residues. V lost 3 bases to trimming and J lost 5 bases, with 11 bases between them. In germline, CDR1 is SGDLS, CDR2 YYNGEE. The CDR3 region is CASSAGGGYGYTF. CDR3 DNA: TGTGCCAGCAGCGCCGGGGGAGGGTATGGCTACACCTTC.

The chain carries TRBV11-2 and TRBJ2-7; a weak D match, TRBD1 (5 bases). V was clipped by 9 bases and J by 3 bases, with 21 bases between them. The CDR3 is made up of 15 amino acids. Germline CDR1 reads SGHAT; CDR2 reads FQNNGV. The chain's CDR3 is CASRRSAQGDYEQYF. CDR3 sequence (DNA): TGTGCCAGTCGGAGATCTGCCCAGGGTGACTACGAGCAGTACTTC.

The CDR3 is CASSLVGAQYF. DNA for the CDR3: TGTGCCAGCAGCTTGGTAGGAGCTCAGTACTTC. The genes are TRBV5-5 and TRBJ2-4; D ambiguous. CDR3 length: 11 amino acids. From germline, CDR1 is SGHKS and CDR2 YYEKEE (reference sequence). The germline V and J ends were trimmed by 0 bases and 12 bases, with 7 bases remaining between them.

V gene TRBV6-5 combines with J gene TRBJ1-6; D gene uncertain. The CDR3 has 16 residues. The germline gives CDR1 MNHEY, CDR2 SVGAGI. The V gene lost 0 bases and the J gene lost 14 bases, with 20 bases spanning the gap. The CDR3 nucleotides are TGTGCCAGCAGTTACTCGGTCCCCGCAGATTCTTTCGCCCTCCACTTT. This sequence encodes CASSYSVPADSFALHF.

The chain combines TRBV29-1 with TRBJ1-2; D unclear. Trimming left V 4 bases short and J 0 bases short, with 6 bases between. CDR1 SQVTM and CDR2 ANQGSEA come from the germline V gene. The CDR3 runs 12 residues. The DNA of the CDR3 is TGCAGCGTTGCGGGATCTAACTATGGCTACACCTTC. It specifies CSVAGSNYGYTF. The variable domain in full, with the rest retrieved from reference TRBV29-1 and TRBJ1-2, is SAVISQKPSRDICQRGTSLTIQCQVDSQVTMMFWYRQQPGQSLTLIATANQGSEATYESGFVIDKFPISRPNLTFSTLTVSNMSPEDSSIYLCSVAGSNYGYTFGSGTRLTVV.

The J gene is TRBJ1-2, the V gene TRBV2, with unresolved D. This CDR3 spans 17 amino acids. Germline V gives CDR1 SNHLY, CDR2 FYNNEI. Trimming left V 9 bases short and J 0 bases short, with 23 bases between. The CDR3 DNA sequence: TGTGCCAGAGTGACGGGGATCGGTCCCCCCCCTAACTATGGCTACACCTTC. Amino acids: CARVTGIGPPPNYGYTF.

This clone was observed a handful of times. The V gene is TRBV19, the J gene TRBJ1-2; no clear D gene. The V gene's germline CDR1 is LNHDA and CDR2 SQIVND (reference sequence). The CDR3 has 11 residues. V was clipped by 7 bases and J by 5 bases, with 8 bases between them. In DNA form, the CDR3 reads TGTGCCAGTAAACAATCATATGGCTACACCTTC. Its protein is CASKQSYGYTF.

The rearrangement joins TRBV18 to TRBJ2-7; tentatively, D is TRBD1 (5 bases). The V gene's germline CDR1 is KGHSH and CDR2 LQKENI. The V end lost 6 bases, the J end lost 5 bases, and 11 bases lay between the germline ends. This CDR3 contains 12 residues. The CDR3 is CASSRRADEQYF. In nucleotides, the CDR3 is TGTGCCAGCTCCCGCAGGGCGGACGAGCAGTACTTC.

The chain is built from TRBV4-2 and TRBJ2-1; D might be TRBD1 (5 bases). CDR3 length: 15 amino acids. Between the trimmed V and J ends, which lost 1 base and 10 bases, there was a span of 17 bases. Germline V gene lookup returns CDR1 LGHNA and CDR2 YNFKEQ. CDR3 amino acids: CASSQASGQNREQFF. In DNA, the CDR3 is TGTGCCAGCAGCCAAGCAAGTGGCCAAAACAGGGAGCAGTTCTTC.

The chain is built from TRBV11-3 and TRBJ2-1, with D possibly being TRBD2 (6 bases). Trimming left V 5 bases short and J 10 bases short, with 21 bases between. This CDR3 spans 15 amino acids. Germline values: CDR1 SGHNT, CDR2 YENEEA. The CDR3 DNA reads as TGTGCCAGCAGCCCTCGGTGGACTACTGAACGGGAGCAGTTCTTC. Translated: CASSPRWTTEREQFF.

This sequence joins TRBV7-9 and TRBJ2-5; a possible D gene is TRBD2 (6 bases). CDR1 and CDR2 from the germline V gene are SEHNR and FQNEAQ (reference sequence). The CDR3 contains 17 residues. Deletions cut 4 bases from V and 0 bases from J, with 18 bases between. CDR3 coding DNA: TGTGCCAGCAGCTGGAGGCGGAGGGCGGGGAACCAAGAGACCCAGTACTTC. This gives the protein CASSWRRRAGNQETQYF. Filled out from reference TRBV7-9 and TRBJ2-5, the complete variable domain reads DTGVSQNPRHKITKRGQNVTFRCDPISEHNRLYWYRQTLGQGPEFLTYFQNEAQLEKSRLLSDRFSAERPKGSFSTLEIQRTEQGDSAMYLCASSWRRRAGNQETQYFGPGTRLLVL.

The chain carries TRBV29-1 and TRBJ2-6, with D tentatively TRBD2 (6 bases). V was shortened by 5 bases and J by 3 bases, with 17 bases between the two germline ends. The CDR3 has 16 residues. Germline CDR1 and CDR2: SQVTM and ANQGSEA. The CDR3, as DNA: TGCAGCGTTTACCCCCACGGGGGTAGTGGGGCCAACGTCCTGACTTTC. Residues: CSVYPHGGSGANVLTF.

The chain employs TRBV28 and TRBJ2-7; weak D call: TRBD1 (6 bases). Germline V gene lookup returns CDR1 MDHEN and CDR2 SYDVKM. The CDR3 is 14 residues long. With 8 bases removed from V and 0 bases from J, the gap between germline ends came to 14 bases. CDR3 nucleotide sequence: TGTGCCAGCCGCCCTCAGGGGCGCTCCTACGAGCAGTACTTC. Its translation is CASRPQGRSYEQYF.

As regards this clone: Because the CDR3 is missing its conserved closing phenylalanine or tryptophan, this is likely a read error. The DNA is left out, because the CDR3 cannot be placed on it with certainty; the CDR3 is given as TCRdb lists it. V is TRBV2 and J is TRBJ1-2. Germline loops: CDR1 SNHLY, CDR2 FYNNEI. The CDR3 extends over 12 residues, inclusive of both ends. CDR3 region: CASSETRLSGGL.

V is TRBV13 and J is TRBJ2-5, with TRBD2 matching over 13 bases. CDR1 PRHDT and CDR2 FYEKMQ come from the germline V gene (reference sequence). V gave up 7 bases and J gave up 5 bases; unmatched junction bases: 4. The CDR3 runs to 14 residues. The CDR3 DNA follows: TGTGCCAGCACCACGGGACTAGCGGGGGAGACCCAGTACTTC. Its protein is CASTTGLAGETQYF.

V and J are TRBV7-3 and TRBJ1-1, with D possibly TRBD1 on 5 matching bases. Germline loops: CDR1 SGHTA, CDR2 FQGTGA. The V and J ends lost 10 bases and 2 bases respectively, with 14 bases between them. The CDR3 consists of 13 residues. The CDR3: CATRLGGNTEAFF. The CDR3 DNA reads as TGTGCCACCCGGTTGGGGGGAAACACTGAAGCTTTCTTT.

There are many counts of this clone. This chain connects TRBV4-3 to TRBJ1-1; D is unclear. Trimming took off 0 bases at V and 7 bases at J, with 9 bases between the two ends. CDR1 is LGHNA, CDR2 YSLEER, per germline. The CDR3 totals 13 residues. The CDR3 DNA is TGCGCCAGCAGCCAAGATACCGGAGTTGAAGCTTTCTTT. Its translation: CASSQDTGVEAFF.

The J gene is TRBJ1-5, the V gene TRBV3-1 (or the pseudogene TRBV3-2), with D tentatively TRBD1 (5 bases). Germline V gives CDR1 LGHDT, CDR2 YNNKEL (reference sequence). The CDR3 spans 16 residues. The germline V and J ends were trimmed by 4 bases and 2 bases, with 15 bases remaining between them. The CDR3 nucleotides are TGTGCCAGCAGCCGAGCGGGACCGGGAGGCAATCAGCCCCAGCATTTT. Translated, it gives CASSRAGPGGNQPQHF.

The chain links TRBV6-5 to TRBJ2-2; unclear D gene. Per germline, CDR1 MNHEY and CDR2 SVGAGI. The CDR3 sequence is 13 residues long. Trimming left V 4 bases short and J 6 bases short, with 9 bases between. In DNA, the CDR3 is TGTGCCAGCAGTTCACGACGGGCCGGGGAGCTGTTTTTT. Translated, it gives CASSSRRAGELFF.

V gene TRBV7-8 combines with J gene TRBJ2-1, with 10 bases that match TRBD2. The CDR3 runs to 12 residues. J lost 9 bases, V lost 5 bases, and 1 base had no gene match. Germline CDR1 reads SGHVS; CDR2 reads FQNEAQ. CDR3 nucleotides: TGTGCCAGCAGCCGACTAGCGGGTGAGCAGTTCTTC. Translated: CASSRLAGEQFF.

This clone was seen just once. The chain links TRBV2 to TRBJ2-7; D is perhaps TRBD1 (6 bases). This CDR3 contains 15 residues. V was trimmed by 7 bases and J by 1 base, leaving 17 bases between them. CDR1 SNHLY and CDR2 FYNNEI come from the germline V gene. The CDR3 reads CASTLGAVLSYEQYF. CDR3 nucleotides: TGTGCCAGCACCTTGGGGGCTGTACTATCCTACGAGCAGTACTTC.

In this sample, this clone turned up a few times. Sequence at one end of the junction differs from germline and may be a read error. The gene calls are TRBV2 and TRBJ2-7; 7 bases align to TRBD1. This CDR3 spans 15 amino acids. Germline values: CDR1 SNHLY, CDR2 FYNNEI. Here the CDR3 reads CASREEGAPPGVQYF. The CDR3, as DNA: TGTGCCAGCAGGGAAGAGGGGGCCCCACCAGGGGTGCAGTACTTC.